A single T cell receptor beta chain is shown here with its context. The data belong to a study of blood T cell repertoires in COVID-19. Study details: Samples representing acute and convalescent COVID-19 were sourced from the United States, Italy and Spain. T cells, B-cell-depleted T cells, or PBMCs supplied cDNA or gDNA.

Per the original data handling: Cell counts per sample came from amplifying reference gene primers. Repertoires were generated with immunoSEQ multiplex PCR, while TCRdb's copy carries only in-frame clones and drops some. D and trimming were read from the DNA, whereas the V and J calls and clone size are those reported in that table. The repertoire holds 100,000 to 140,000 clones, with about 87% as singletons. The ends were cut back, 2 bases at V and 2 bases at J, with 14 bases in the middle. The CDR3 loop spans 16 amino acids. Looked up from germline, CDR1 is LGHDT and CDR2 is YNNKEL (reference sequence).

The sample comprised peripheral blood. The clonotype was recovered from a man aged 45 to 65 with active or convalescent COVID-19. V is TRBV3-1 (or the pseudogene TRBV3-2) and J is TRBJ2-3; maybe TRBD2 (5 bases). The CDR3 DNA follows: TGTGCCAGCAGCCAAAGGAGGACCGGCGACACAGATACGCAGTATTTT. It yields the protein CASSQRRTGDTDTQYF.